These 15 T cell receptor beta chains came from one sample sequenced in a study of identical twins. TCRdb re-called the 5' RACE reads with MiXCR, one entry per CDR3 protein. The data show 750,000 to 950,000 distinct CDR3 sequences, with more than 9% seen just once and about 1.5% held by the top ten. The data also belong to a second study, concerning yellow fever vaccine responses in identical twins.

Sequencing was done on a sample of PBMCs. These receptors all come from a woman aged 18-29 years in good health.

This clonotype was detected ten times or more. CDR3 nucleotides: TGCAGCGCGATAGGCTCCTACAATGAGCAGTTCTTC. Translating it yields CSAIGSYNEQFF. The chain recombines TRBV29-1 with TRBJ2-1; D gene unclear. The CDR3 covers 12 residues. V dropped 7 bases and J dropped 0 bases, with 7 bases sitting between them. CDR1 and CDR2 from the germline V gene are SQVTM and ANQGSEA.

Concerning this clonotype: This may arise from a read error, as a much more abundant clone is one base away. The chain uses TRBV12-3 or TRBV12-4 and TRBJ1-1; TRBD1 might be the D (6 bases). The CDR3 is made up of 14 amino acids. CDR3 DNA sequence: TGTGCCAGCAGCTACAGGGAGGCCTCCACTCAAGCTTTCTTT. This gives the protein CASSYREASTQAFF.

The chain recombines TRBV3-1 with TRBJ2-1; no firm D call. From germline, CDR1 is LGHDT and CDR2 YNNKEL (reference sequence). The CDR3 covers 16 residues. Trimming pared 4 bases from V and 4 bases from J, leaving 17 bases between. As DNA, the CDR3 is TGTGCCAGCAGCCGTCGACTCTCCTCCGTTTACAATGAGCAGTTCTTC. This translates into CASSRRLSSVYNEQFF.

This clonotype showed up just a few times. This chain connects TRBV5-1 to TRBJ2-6, with D unresolved. This CDR3 contains 17 residues. The germline gives CDR1 SGHRS, CDR2 YFSETQ. V dropped 6 bases and J dropped 0 bases, with 16 bases sitting between them. CDR3 in DNA: TGCGCCAGCAACACTGGCCTCTTAATCTCTGGGGCCAACGTCCTGACTTTC. Its translation: CASNTGLLISGANVLTF. Based on the CDR3 plus reference TRBV5-1 and TRBJ2-6, the full variable domain is KAGVTQTPRYLIKTRGQQVTLSCSPISGHRSVSWYQQTPGQGLQFLFEYFSETQRNKGNFPGRFSGRQFSNSRSEMNVSTLELGDSALYLCASNTGLLISGANVLTFGAGSRLTVL.

The rearrangement uses TRBV4-1 and TRBJ1-1; a possible D gene is TRBD1 (5 bases). The CDR3 runs to 15 residues. CDR1 MGHRA and CDR2 YSYEKL come from the germline V gene. V lost 0 bases and J 3 bases, leaving 11 bases between the germline ends. CDR3: CASSQDVGTDTEAFF. In nucleotides, the CDR3 is TGCGCCAGCAGCCAAGACGTGGGGACTGACACTGAAGCTTTCTTT.

This sequence joins TRBV5-1 and TRBJ2-7, with 12 bases fitting TRBD1. V shed 0 bases and J 10 bases; nucleotides not matched to a gene: 11. The V gene's germline CDR1 is SGHRS and CDR2 YFSETQ. This CDR3 spans 16 amino acids. The CDR3 DNA follows: TGCGCCAGCAGCTTGGGCGGTGGGACAGGGGGCTTTGAACAGTACGTC. Protein product: CASSLGGGTGGFEQYV.

This clonotype has just a few counts. CDR3 residues: CSVGPTSGDYEQYF. CDR3 sequence (DNA): TGCAGCGTTGGCCCGACTAGCGGAGACTACGAGCAGTACTTC. The chain joins TRBV29-1 to TRBJ2-7, with TRBD2 matching 9 bases. In germline, CDR1 is SQVTM, CDR2 ANQGSEA. This CDR3 region has 14 residues. The V and J ends lost 4 bases and 3 bases, in that order; junction bases with no gene match: 7.

The chain combines TRBV29-1 with TRBJ1-1; 10 bases are a match to TRBD1. Unmatched junction bases numbered 13, after V lost 7 bases and J lost 11 bases. CDR1 and CDR2 from the germline V gene are SQVTM and ANQGSEA. The CDR3 has 13 residues. The CDR3 protein is CSAEGTGVFSAFF. The CDR3 bases are TGCAGCGCGGAGGGGACAGGGGTGTTCAGCGCTTTCTTT.

This clonotype has just a few counts. This chain joins TRBV6-1 and TRBJ2-7, with 7 positions matching TRBD1. CDR1 is MNHNS and CDR2 is SASEGT in the germline V gene. The CDR3 is made up of 10 amino acids. V lost 8 bases and J lost 9; bases outside the gene matches: 4. The CDR3 spells CASGRQGQYV. The CDR3 nucleotides read TGTGCCAGCGGTCGACAGGGGCAGTACGTC.

This clonotype was seen a handful of times. The chain links TRBV13 to TRBJ1-4; D might be TRBD1 (5 bases). V was clipped by 5 bases and J by 8 bases, with 15 bases between them. The CDR3 spans 14 residues. Germline-derived CDR1 and CDR2 are PRHDT and FYEKMQ (reference sequence). DNA of the CDR3: TGTGCCAGCAGCCTCAGGGCAGGGACGGAAAAACTGTTTTTT. Translated: CASSLRAGTEKLFF.

The rearrangement uses TRBV14 and TRBJ2-3; TRBD1 might be the D (7 bases). The CDR3 covers 20 residues. Germline CDR1 is SGHDN and CDR2 is FVKESK. V was clipped by 0 bases and J by 0 bases, with 22 bases between them. This chain's CDR3 is CASSQDRREQGGPSTDTQYF. In nucleotides, the CDR3 is TGTGCCAGCAGCCAAGATCGACGGGAGCAGGGGGGACCTAGCACAGATACGCAGTATTTT.

The table lists this clonotype with many counts. The V and J genes are TRBV7-9 and TRBJ1-4; 7 nucleotides align to TRBD1. V lost 8 bases to trimming and J lost 3 bases; unmatched junction nucleotides: 6. CDR3 length: 14 residues. Germline V gene sequence: CDR1 SEHNR, CDR2 FQNEAQ (reference sequence). The CDR3 sequence is CASSSGQPNEKLFF. The DNA for the CDR3 is TGTGCCAGCTCTTCGGGACAGCCTAATGAAAAACTGTTTTTT.

This clonotype was seen at least ten times. The chain employs TRBV3-1 and TRBJ2-2; D unclear. This CDR3 is 14 amino acids long. Germline assignment: CDR1 LGHDT and CDR2 YNNKEL (reference sequence). Trimming took 1 base from V and 5 from J, leaving 8 bases between them. The CDR3 here is CASSQVLGTGELFF. CDR3 DNA: TGTGCCAGCAGCCAAGTTTTAGGAACCGGGGAGCTGTTTTTT.

This clonotype has only a few counts. This rearrangement joins TRBV12-3 or TRBV12-4 to TRBJ2-5, with TRBD2 matching over 8 bases. Trimming cost V 4 bases and J 3 bases; bases outside gene matches: 7. This CDR3 region has 15 residues. The CDR3 DNA follows: TGTGCCAGCAGTTCCCCGGGACTAGGGAAAGAGACCCAGTACTTC. Translating gives CASSSPGLGKETQYF.

In its sample, this clonotype was seen a few times. The chain has TRBV27 and TRBJ2-1, with D possibly being TRBD1 or TRBD2 (5 bases each). Germline values: CDR1 MNHEY, CDR2 SMNVEV (reference sequence). The CDR3 consists of 19 residues. V lost 6 bases to trimming and J lost 6 bases, with 30 bases between them. CDR3 amino acids: CASSRRLPGTGGWGNEQFF. CDR3 nucleotide sequence: TGTGCCAGCAGCCGACGGCTGCCAGGTACAGGCGGGTGGGGCAATGAGCAGTTCTTC.